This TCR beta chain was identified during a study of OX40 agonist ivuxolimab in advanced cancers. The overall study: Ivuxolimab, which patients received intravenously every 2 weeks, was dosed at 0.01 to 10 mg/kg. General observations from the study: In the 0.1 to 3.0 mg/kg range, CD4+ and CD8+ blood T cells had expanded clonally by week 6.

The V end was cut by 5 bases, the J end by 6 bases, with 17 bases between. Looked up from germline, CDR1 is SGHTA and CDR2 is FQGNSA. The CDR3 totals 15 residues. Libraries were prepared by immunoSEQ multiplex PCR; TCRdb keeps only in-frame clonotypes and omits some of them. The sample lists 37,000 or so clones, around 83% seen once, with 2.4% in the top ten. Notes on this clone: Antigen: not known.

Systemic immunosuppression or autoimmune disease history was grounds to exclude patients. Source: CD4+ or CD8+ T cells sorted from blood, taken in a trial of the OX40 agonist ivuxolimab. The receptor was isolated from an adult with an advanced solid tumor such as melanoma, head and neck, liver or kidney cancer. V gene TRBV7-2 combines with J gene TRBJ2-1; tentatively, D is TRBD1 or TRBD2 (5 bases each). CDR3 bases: TGTGCCAGCAGCGCAGACCAGGGCCGGGGCAATGAGCAGTTCTTC. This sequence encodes CASSADQGRGNEQFF.